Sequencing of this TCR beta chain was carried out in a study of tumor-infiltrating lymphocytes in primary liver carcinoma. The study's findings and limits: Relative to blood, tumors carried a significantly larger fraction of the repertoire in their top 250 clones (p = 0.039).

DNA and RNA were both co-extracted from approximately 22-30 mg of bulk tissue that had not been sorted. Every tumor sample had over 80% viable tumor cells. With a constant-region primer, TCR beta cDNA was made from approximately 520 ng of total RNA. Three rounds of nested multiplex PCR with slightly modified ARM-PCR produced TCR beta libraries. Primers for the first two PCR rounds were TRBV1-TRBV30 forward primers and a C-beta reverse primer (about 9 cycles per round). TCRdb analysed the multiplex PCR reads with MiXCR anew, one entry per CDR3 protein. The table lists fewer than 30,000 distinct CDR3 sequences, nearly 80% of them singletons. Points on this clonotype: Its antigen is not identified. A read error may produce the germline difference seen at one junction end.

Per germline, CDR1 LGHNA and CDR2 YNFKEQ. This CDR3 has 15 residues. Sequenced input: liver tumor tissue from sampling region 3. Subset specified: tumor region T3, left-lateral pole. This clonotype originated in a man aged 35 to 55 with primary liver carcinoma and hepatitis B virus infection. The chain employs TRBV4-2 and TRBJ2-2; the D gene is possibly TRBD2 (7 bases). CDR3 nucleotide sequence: TGTGCCAGCAAAGGGACAAGCGGGACCAGCTGGGAACTGTTTTTT. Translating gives CASKGTSGTSWELFF.